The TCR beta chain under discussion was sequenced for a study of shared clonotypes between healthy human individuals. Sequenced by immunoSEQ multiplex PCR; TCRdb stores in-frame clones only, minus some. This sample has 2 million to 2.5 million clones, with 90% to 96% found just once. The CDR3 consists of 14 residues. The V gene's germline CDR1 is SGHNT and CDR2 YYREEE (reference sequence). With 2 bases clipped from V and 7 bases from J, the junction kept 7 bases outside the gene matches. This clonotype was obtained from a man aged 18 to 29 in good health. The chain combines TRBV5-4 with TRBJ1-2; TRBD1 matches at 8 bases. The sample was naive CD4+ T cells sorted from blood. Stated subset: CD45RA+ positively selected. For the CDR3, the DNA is TGTGCCAGCAGCTTTCCTGCAGGGGGCCCTGGCTACACCTTC. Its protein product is CASSFPAGGPGYTF.